This T cell receptor beta chain was recorded in a study of blood T cell repertoires in COVID-19. CDR3 length: 13 residues. Trimming left V 3 bases short and J 5 bases short, with 11 bases between. Per the germline V gene, CDR1 is DFQATT and CDR2 is SNEGSKA (reference sequence). In the authors' workflow: Amplification of reference gene primers provided the estimated nucleated cell counts. The data were produced by immunoSEQ multiplex PCR, yet TCRdb's version contains in-frame clones alone and is incomplete. That table gives V, J and clone size, and the DNA gave D and trimming. The table has 72,000 or so clones, about nine tenths seen once.

The receptor's source is a man aged 60 to 75 with acute or convalescent COVID-19. The chain joins TRBV20-1 to TRBJ1-5, with D uncertain. The source material was peripheral blood. The CDR3 nucleotides are TGCAGTGCTAGTAGGCAGGTAGATCAGCCCCAGCATTTT. This gives the protein CSASRQVDQPQHF.